A selection of T cell receptor beta chains follows, all from one sample in a study of T cell repertoires in cytomegalovirus infection. Each CDR3 protein is one row after TCRdb ran MiXCR on the reads. The data contain 210,000 or so distinct CDR3 sequences, 6.5% of them singletons. The sequenced sample consisted of PBMCs. The receptors were gathered from a human donor in good health (CMV status not recorded). Some clones in this sample may be carry-over from other donors' samples. The CDR3 runs from the conserved cysteine through the conserved F or W. A D gene is named only where the DNA matches it firmly. Rows give clone size only sometimes, using once, few, many, or a class for an expanded clone.

j_gene | v_gene | d_gene | abundance | CDR3aa | CDR3nt
TRBJ1-5 | TRBV6-2/TRBV6-3 | - | many | CASSTRHSNQPQHF | TGTGCCAGCAGTACCAGACATAGCAATCAGCCCCAGCATTTT
TRBJ2-5 | TRBV5-5 | - | few | CASSYAGEGETQYF | TGTGCCAGCAGCTACGCAGGGGAAGGAGAGACCCAGTACTTC
TRBJ2-1 | TRBV30 | TRBD1 | many | CAWSGLGQGPEQFF | TGTGCCTGGAGTGGACTAGGACAGGGTCCTGAGCAGTTCTTC
TRBJ1-2 | TRBV4-2 | - | many | CASSQYGNYGYTF | TGTGCCAGCAGCCAGTACGGTAACTATGGCTACACCTTC
TRBJ2-7 | TRBV29-1 | - | many | CSATYNDEQYF | TGCAGCGCTACCTACAACGACGAGCAGTACTTC
TRBJ2-1 | TRBV20-1 | - | many | CSARDAAGAASYNEQFF | TGCAGTGCTAGAGATGCCGCGGGGGCCGCCTCCTACAATGAGCAGTTCTTC
TRBJ2-5 | TRBV29-1 | - | many | CSVEEGGGRRETQYF | TGCAGCGTTGAAGAAGGGGGGGGGCGCCGAGAGACCCAGTACTTC
TRBJ2-1 | TRBV9 | - | few | CASSQRPHAYNEQFF | TGTGCCAGCTCGCAACGGCCCCACGCGTACAATGAGCAGTTCTTC
TRBJ1-3 | TRBV7-2 | - | many | CASSLRRAGNTIYF | TGTGCCAGCAGCTTGCGAAGGGCTGGAAACACCATATATTTT
TRBJ2-2 | TRBV12-3/TRBV12-4 | - | many | CASSISSEFTGELFF | TGTGCCAGCAGTATCTCTAGCGAATTCACCGGGGAGCTGTTTTTT
TRBJ2-2 | TRBV2 | TRBD2 | many | CASSPGTSGGRNTGELFF | TGTGCCAGCAGTCCCGGGACTAGCGGGGGCAGGAACACCGGGGAGCTGTTTTTT
TRBJ1-2 | TRBV12-3/TRBV12-4 | - | - | CASRGGASFGF | TGTGCCAGCAGAGGAGGGGCCTCTTTCGGCTTC
TRBJ2-1 | TRBV3-1 | TRBD1 | many | CASSPRQGSYNEQFF | TGTGCCAGCAGCCCTCGACAGGGCTCCTACAATGAGCAGTTCTTC
TRBJ2-7 | TRBV13 | TRBD1 | many | CASSLGGTDEQYF | TGTGCCAGCAGCTTAGGGGGGACAGACGAGCAGTACTTC
TRBJ2-5 | TRBV5-6 | - | - | CASRYCRGETQYF | TGTGCCAGCAGGTACTGCAGGGGAGAGACCCAGTACTTC
TRBJ1-6 | TRBV5-1 | TRBD1 | many | CASSRDSGLGSPLHF | TGCGCCAGCAGCCGGGACAGCGGGCTCGGTTCACCCCTCCACTTT
TRBJ1-2 | TRBV28 | - | many | CASSGNGRGYTF | TGTGCCAGCAGTGGAAACGGGCGTGGCTACACCTTC
TRBJ2-1 | TRBV25-1 | - | many | CASTFGGRNHEQFF | TGTGCCAGCACCTTTGGGGGGCGCAACCATGAGCAGTTCTTC
TRBJ1-3 | TRBV20-1 | - | - | CSARAFSGNTIYF | TGCAGTGCTAGAGCATTCTCTGGAAACACCATATATTTT
TRBJ1-1 | TRBV7-2 | TRBD1 | many | CASSLVVSAGGMNTEAFF | TGTGCCAGCAGCCTGGTAGTAAGTGCAGGGGGAATGAACACTGAAGCTTTCTTT
TRBJ2-3 | TRBV4-1 | - | many | CASSQDLAYPAPDTQYF | TGCGCCAGCAGCCAAGATTTGGCATACCCAGCCCCAGATACGCAGTATTTT
TRBJ1-2 | TRBV29-1 | - | many | CSVEARELFGGYTF | TGCAGCGTTGAGGCCAGGGAGTTGTTTGGTGGCTACACCTTC
TRBJ1-3 | TRBV4-1 | TRBD1 | many | CASSPPPDRASGNTIYF | TGCGCCAGCAGCCCTCCACCGGACAGGGCCTCTGGAAACACCATATATTTT
TRBJ2-4 | TRBV18 | - | few | CASSPDIAKNIQYF | TGTGCCAGCTCACCGGATATAGCCAAAAACATTCAGTACTTC
TRBJ1-5 | TRBV30 | - | few | CAWNGDSNQPQHF | TGTGCCTGGAACGGGGATAGCAATCAGCCCCAGCATTTT
TRBJ2-3 | TRBV20-1 | - | many | CSAIVTDTDTQYF | TGCAGTGCCATCGTGACAGACACAGATACGCAGTATTTT
TRBJ2-7 | TRBV7-2 | - | - | CASSLEAGQRYEQYF | TGTGCCAGCAGCTTAGAAGCGGGACAGCGATACGAGCAGTACTTC
TRBJ1-1 | TRBV29-1 | TRBD1 | - | CSGQGMNTEAFF | TGCAGCGGACAGGGGATGAACACTGAAGCTTTCTTT
TRBJ1-6 | TRBV14 | TRBD1 | few | CASSFSGGNSPLHF | TGTGCCAGCAGCTTCTCAGGGGGCAATTCACCCCTCCACTTT
TRBJ2-5 | TRBV12-3/TRBV12-4 | TRBD2 | many | CASSQAGLSETQYF | TGTGCCAGCAGCCAAGCGGGGTTGTCTGAGACCCAGTACTTC
TRBJ2-1 | TRBV7-2 | TRBD2 | many | CASSPRAAGGPNEQFF | TGTGCCAGCAGCCCACGGGCAGCGGGGGGGCCGAATGAGCAGTTCTTC
TRBJ2-3 | TRBV5-1 | - | many | CASSPPDTQSTDTQYF | TGCGCCAGCAGCCCCCCCGATACTCAGAGCACAGATACGCAGTATTTT
TRBJ1-1 | TRBV18 | - | many | CASTPSNPARNTEAFF | TGTGCCAGCACCCCCAGCAACCCGGCCAGGAACACTGAAGCTTTCTTT
TRBJ1-5 | TRBV10-2 | TRBD1 | many | CASRGTDSNQPQHF | TGCGCCAGCAGGGGGACAGACAGCAATCAGCCCCAGCATTTT
TRBJ2-4 | TRBV7-8 | - | many | CASSFLGYDIQYF | TGTGCCAGCAGCTTTTTGGGGTACGACATTCAGTACTTC
TRBJ2-1 | TRBV12-5 | TRBD1 | many | CASGPGQGSTYNEQFF | TGTGCTAGTGGCCCTGGACAGGGATCCACCTACAATGAGCAGTTCTTC
TRBJ2-7 | TRBV5-5 | TRBD1 | many | CASSKTGQGPSSYEQYF | TGTGCCAGCAGCAAAACTGGACAGGGCCCTAGCTCCTACGAGCAGTACTTC
TRBJ2-3 | TRBV6-1 | - | many | CASSESLIRTDTQYF | TGTGCCAGCAGTGAAAGTTTAATTAGAACAGATACGCAGTATTTT
TRBJ1-1 | TRBV28 | TRBD1 | - | CASSLRTGGGTEAFF | TGTGCCAGCAGTTTACGGACAGGGGGCGGGACTGAAGCTTTCTTT
TRBJ2-3 | TRBV20-1 | TRBD2 | many | CSARWGLAGRSTDTQYF | TGCAGTGCTAGATGGGGACTAGCGGGGCGAAGCACAGATACGCAGTATTTT
TRBJ1-1 | TRBV27 | TRBD1 | few | CASSLKGPWTGEAFF | TGTGCCAGCAGTTTAAAGGGACCTTGGACAGGGGAAGCTTTCTTT
TRBJ1-1 | TRBV29-1 | - | many | CSVFDSVAEAFF | TGCAGCGTTTTTGACAGTGTAGCTGAAGCTTTCTTT
TRBJ2-1 | TRBV6-2/TRBV6-3 | TRBD2 | many | CASSTELAGTSYNEQFF | TGTGCCAGCAGTACGGAACTAGCGGGGACCTCCTACAATGAGCAGTTCTTC
TRBJ1-2 | TRBV7-2 | - | many | CASSLGGRNYGYTF | TGTGCCAGCAGCTTAGGGGGGCGGAACTATGGCTACACCTTC
TRBJ1-4 | TRBV7-2 | TRBD1 | many | CASSPDRARSEKLFF | TGTGCCAGCAGCCCCGACAGGGCGAGGAGTGAAAAACTGTTTTTT
TRBJ2-7 | TRBV6-2/TRBV6-3 | - | many | CASRADGGHYEQYF | TGTGCCAGCAGAGCGGACGGGGGCCACTACGAGCAGTACTTC
TRBJ2-1 | TRBV5-1 | - | many | CASSFFGTGASSYNEQFF | TGCGCCAGCAGCTTTTTTGGGACGGGTGCGAGCTCCTACAATGAGCAGTTCTTC
TRBJ2-6 | TRBV7-2 | - | many | CATHITDSGANVLTF | TGTGCCACCCATATAACAGATTCCGGGGCCAACGTCCTGACTTTC